These T cell receptor beta chains were read from a single sample in a study of T-cell memory formation after mild COVID-19. Via MiXCR, TCRdb re-called the 5' RACE reads, giving one row per CDR3 protein. The sample holds under 450,000 distinct CDR3 sequences; over 13% are singletons and the top ten take less than 25%. The sequencing sample was made of PBMCs or a T cell subset sorted from them (not recorded which). The source of these receptors is a man aged 18-30 years who had mild COVID-19 (a few samples of this study predate the infection). Cell type and time point are not known. Each CDR3 is given with its conserved first and last residue. A D gene is named only where the DNA matches it firmly. Some rows mark clone size as missing; the rest say once, few, many or name a class of expanded clone.

TRBD1	few	TRBV6-5	TRBJ2-1	TGTGCCAGCAGTTACTCGGGGACAGAAGGCCGGTTCTTC	CASSYSGTEGRFF
NA	NA	TRBV20-1	TRBJ2-7	TGCAGTGCTAGAGTTGGGCGCTACGAGCAGTACTTC	CSARVGRYEQYF
NA	few	TRBV20-1	TRBJ1-2	TGCAGTGCTAGAGGGGCAGGACTCCCCCTCGTCTATGGCTACACCTTC	CSARGAGLPLVYGYTF
TRBD1	few	TRBV11-2	TRBJ1-1	TGTGCCAGCAGCTTAGTAATGGGACAGCCGAACACTGAAGCTTTCTTT	CASSLVMGQPNTEAFF
NA	many	TRBV15	TRBJ2-5	TGTGCCACCAGCAGAGACCGCGCGGAAGAGACCCAGTACTTC	CATSRDRAEETQYF
NA	NA	TRBV6-6	TRBJ2-4	TGTGCCAGCAGTAGACCTCAGGGTTCCAAAAACATTCAGTACTTC	CASSRPQGSKNIQYF
NA	NA	TRBV4-3	TRBJ2-3	TGCGCCAGCAGCCAGGAACCGGGACGGTCGGTGATAACGCAGTATTTT	CASSQEPGRSVITQYF
TRBD1	NA	TRBV29-1	TRBJ1-4	TGCAGCGTTGGGGAGGGGACAGCTAATGAAAAACTGTTTTTT	CSVGEGTANEKLFF
TRBD1	many	TRBV4-3	TRBJ1-2	TGCGCCAGCAGCCAAGAAACAGGGGACGGTAACTATGGCTACACCTTC	CASSQETGDGNYGYTF
TRBD1	NA	TRBV29-1	TRBJ2-7	TGCAGCGTCCGAGGCGGGACAGGGGGACCTCGGATTACCTACGAGCAGTACTTC	CSVRGGTGGPRITYEQYF
NA	NA	TRBV30	TRBJ1-3	TGTGCCTGGAGTTTTGGGACGGCGGTGACCATATATTTT	CAWSFGTAVTIYF
TRBD1	NA	TRBV7-2	TRBJ1-2	TGTGCCAGCAGCTTAGGCGGGACAGCCTATGGCTACACCTTC	CASSLGGTAYGYTF
NA	NA	TRBV4-3	TRBJ1-3	TGCGCCAGCAGCCAAGCGATGGGGAGGGGTGACACCATATATTTT	CASSQAMGRGDTIYF
NA	many	TRBV24-1	TRBJ2-3	TGTGCCACGATGGGCAGAACAGATACGCAGTATTTT	CATMGRTDTQYF
NA	few	TRBV5-1	TRBJ1-1	TGCGCCAGCAGCCCGCTTACGCAGGGGAACACTGAAGCTTTCTTT	CASSPLTQGNTEAFF
NA	many	TRBV6-2/TRBV6-3	TRBJ2-1	TGTGCCAGCAGCTCCATTGCCCAGGGAAATGAGCAGTTCTTC	CASSSIAQGNEQFF
NA	many	TRBV5-1	TRBJ2-3	TGCGCCAGCAGCCCTAGACTAGGCACAGATACGCAGTATTTT	CASSPRLGTDTQYF
NA	few	TRBV7-9	TRBJ2-7	TGTGCCAGCAGCTCTGGGGGCCTAACCTACGAGCAGTACTTC	CASSSGGLTYEQYF
NA	NA	TRBV12-3/TRBV12-4	TRBJ2-5	TGTGCCAGCAGTTTACGCCCCGGGACGGAGACCCAGTACTTC	CASSLRPGTETQYF
TRBD1	NA	TRBV20-1	TRBJ1-2	TGCAGTGCTAGAGGGACAGGGGTAAATGGCTACACCTTC	CSARGTGVNGYTF
NA	few	TRBV4-1	TRBJ2-1	TGCGCCAGCAGCCAAGTTCGGAACAATGAGCAGTTCTTC	CASSQVRNNEQFF
TRBD2	few	TRBV27	TRBJ2-3	TGTGCCAGCAGTGACCTTAGGGCTAGCGGGGGAGTCTCAGATACGCAGTATTTT	CASSDLRASGGVSDTQYF